This TCR beta chain appears in the sequencing data of a study of PD-1 blockade in classical Hodgkin lymphoma. The CDR3 loop spans 14 amino acids. CDR1 is MNHEY, CDR2 SVGAGI, per germline. Noted time point: cycle 4 day 1 (C4D1), after five to seven weeks of nivolumab. Brentuximab vedotin exposure varied, and every patient relapsed after autologous stem cell transplantation. Assay used: immunoSEQ multiplex PCR; TCRdb lists only in-frame clones, some missing. The table includes approximately 20,000 clones, over 65% detected once. This clone has just one count. An end of the junction differs from the germline gene, which may be a read error.

The chain joins TRBV6-5 to TRBJ1-5, with D perhaps matching TRBD1 (5 bases). Here the sequenced sample was peripheral blood mononuclear cells (PBMCs), taken before the fourth cycle of nivolumab. This TCR was recovered from a human donor with classical Hodgkin lymphoma. As DNA, the CDR3 is TGTGCCACCAGTTACAAGGGGTTGGGTCAGCCCCAGCATTTT. Translating it yields CATSYKGLGQPQHF.